The 8 T cell receptor beta chains reported below all come from one sample, sequenced in a study of T-cell reconstitution after alpha-beta-depleted transplantation in children. It was with unique molecular identifiers that the TCRbeta library was prepared. TCRdb passed the PCR reads through MiXCR, listing each CDR3 protein once. The sample holds a few hundred thousand distinct CDR3 sequences, more than 20% seen once. The sample was PBMCs, mostly from graft donor cells, taken 180 days after TCRalphabeta/CD19-depleted stem cell transplant. All receptors derive from a male patient under 18 who had a stem cell transplant for acute lymphoblastic leukemia, so the T cells may come from the graft donor.

V is TRBV7-3 and J is TRBJ2-7, with 10 bases lining up with TRBD2. The length of the CDR3 is 15 residues. The J segment lost 3 bases and the V segment lost 5 bases, leaving 7 bases of the junction unmatched. CDR1 SGHTA and CDR2 FQGTGA come from the germline V gene. CDR3 loop: CASSPDGTSDYEQYF. CDR3 in DNA: TGTGCCAGCAGCCCGGACGGGACTAGCGACTACGAGCAGTACTTC.

This clonotype was seen a handful of times. The rearrangement joins TRBV20-1 to TRBJ2-3; 8 bases map to TRBD1. Germline V gene sequence: CDR1 DFQATT, CDR2 SNEGSKA (reference sequence). The V gene end was trimmed by 7 bases and the J gene end by 2 bases; junction bases not matched to a gene: 5. The CDR3 runs to 13 residues. This CDR3 is CSVGDRITDTQYF. The CDR3, as DNA: TGCAGTGTAGGGGACAGGATCACAGATACGCAGTATTTT.

The rearrangement uses TRBV7-8 and TRBJ1-5; D unresolved. The CDR3 extends over 13 amino acids. Between the trimmed V and J ends, which lost 3 bases and 5 bases, there was a span of 8 bases. Germline V CDR1 and CDR2: SGHVS, FQNEAQ. CDR3 sequence (DNA): TGTGCCAGCAGCTTGAGGGTGGATCAGCCCCAGCATTTT. Protein: CASSLRVDQPQHF.

This chain connects TRBV24-1 to TRBJ1-1; D is ambiguous. The CDR3 loop spans 15 amino acids. Germline V lookup: CDR1 KGHDR, CDR2 SFDVKD. V dropped 0 bases and J dropped 1 base, with 8 bases sitting between them. The CDR3 DNA reads as TGTGCCACCAGTGATTTGCGAAAGGGGAACACTGAAGCTTTCTTT. Residues: CATSDLRKGNTEAFF.

The rearrangement uses TRBV7-9 and TRBJ2-2; D is unclear. V was clipped by 3 bases and J by 2 bases, with 10 bases between them. The germline V gene has CDR1 SEHNR and CDR2 FQNEAQ (reference sequence). CDR3 length: 15 residues. For the CDR3, the DNA is TGTGCCAGCAGCTTGGAGACTTCCAACACCGGGGAGCTGTTTTTT. This codes for CASSLETSNTGELFF.

The chain joins TRBV5-6 to TRBJ2-3; TRBD1 matches at 7 bases. There are 16 residues in the CDR3. The V gene's germline CDR1 is SGHDT and CDR2 YYEEEE. With 5 bases clipped from V and 3 bases from J, the junction kept 12 bases outside the gene matches. In nucleotides, the CDR3 is TGTGCCAGCAGTTATGTACCCGCAGGGGGAACAGATACGCAGTATTTT. It is translated as CASSYVPAGGTDTQYF.

The table lists this clonotype with a few counts. The chain links TRBV28 to TRBJ2-2; 11 nucleotides line up with TRBD1. Germline V gene lookup returns CDR1 MDHEN and CDR2 SYDVKM. This CDR3 has 16 residues. V shed 6 bases and J 3 bases; nucleotides not matched to a gene: 6. The CDR3 region is CASRRWGQGDTGELFF. Here the CDR3 DNA reads TGTGCCAGCAGACGCTGGGGACAGGGGGACACCGGGGAGCTGTTTTTT.

The V call is TRBV7-2, the J call TRBJ2-3; D uncertain. Germline V gene data show CDR1 as SGHTA and CDR2 as FQGNSA. Trimming left V 1 base short and J 0 bases short, with 8 bases between. The CDR3 runs to 15 residues. This CDR3 is CASSLGARSTDTQYF. In DNA, the CDR3 is TGTGCCAGCAGCTTAGGAGCTAGAAGCACAGATACGCAGTATTTT.